These 31 T cell receptor beta chains were all obtained from the same sample, sequenced in a study of cytomegalovirus exposure and HLA in healthy donors. The PCR employed 60 Vbeta primers together with 13 Jbeta primers. Clones were read by immunoSEQ multiplex PCR, and TCRdb kept only the in-frame ones, dropping some. The table has around 100,000 clones, around 80% seen once. The sample taken for sequencing was PBMCs. These receptors were taken from a woman aged 40 to 50 in good health and CMV-seronegative.

This clone was seen only once. The chain is built from TRBV28 and TRBJ2-1, with D possibly TRBD2 on 5 matching bases. This CDR3 has 16 amino acids. Germline V gene lookup returns CDR1 MDHEN and CDR2 SYDVKM. Trimming shortened V by 6 bases and J by 5 bases, and 20 bases separated the two germline ends. DNA for the CDR3: TGTGCCAGCAGACGGAATATGGGAGTGGACGACAATGAGCAGTTCTTC. This codes for CASRRNMGVDDNEQFF. Combining the CDR3 with reference TRBV28 and TRBJ2-1 gives the whole variable domain DVKVTQSSRYLVKRTGEKVFLECVQDMDHENMFWYRQDPGLGLRLIYFSYDVKMKEKGDIPEGYSVSREKKERFSLILESASTNQTSMYLCASRRNMGVDDNEQFFGPGTRLTVL.

This clone was detected a few times. The chain employs TRBV30 and TRBJ2-3; D may be TRBD1 (6 bases). V shed 4 bases and J shed 2 bases, with 16 bases lying between them. Germline values: CDR1 GTSNPN, CDR2 SVGIG (reference sequence). The length of the CDR3 is 15 residues. The CDR3 nucleotides are TGTGCCTGGACGGGTGGGGACACACTCACAGATACGCAGTATTTT. This gives the protein CAWTGGDTLTDTQYF. Drawing the rest from reference TRBV30 and TRBJ2-3, the complete variable domain is SQTIHQWPATLVQPVGSPLSLECTVEGTSNPNLYWYRQAAGRGLQLLFYSVGIGQISSEVPQNLSASRPQDRQFILSSKKLLLSDSGFYLCAWTGGDTLTDTQYFGPGTRLTVL.

This clone turned up a few times. The chain couples TRBV21-1 to TRBJ2-1; the table's D call of TRBD1 was not tested on the DNA. TRBV21-1 counts as a pseudogene. This CDR3 spans 16 amino acids. This chain's CDR3 is CASRGGKDRSGDEQFF. The CDR3 DNA sequence: TGTGCCAGCAGGGGCGGCAAGGACAGGTCGGGGGATGAGCAGTTCTTC.

The J gene is TRBJ1-5, the V gene TRBV11-2; D may be TRBD1 (6 bases). This CDR3 spans 13 amino acids. The V gene's germline CDR1 is SGHAT and CDR2 FQNNGV. The V and J ends lost 4 bases and 4 bases respectively, with 8 bases between them. CDR3 sequence (DNA): TGTGCCAGCAGCTCAACAGGGAATCAGCCCCAGCATTTT. Amino acid sequence: CASSSTGNQPQHF.

This chain connects TRBV30 to TRBJ1-2; D not certain. V was trimmed by 3 bases and J by 1 base, leaving 6 bases between them. The CDR3 runs to 12 residues. Germline CDR1 GTSNPN, CDR2 SVGIG (reference sequence). CDR3 DNA sequence: TGTGCCTGGAGGAACATTAACTATGGCTACACCTTC. Protein sequence: CAWRNINYGYTF.

The chain links TRBV4-2 to TRBJ2-1; TRBD1 agrees at 8 bases. This CDR3 has 15 residues. CDR1 and CDR2 (germline): LGHNA, YNFKEQ. Losses at the gene ends were 4 bases for V and 6 bases for J; bases not matched to a gene: 8. The CDR3 DNA reads TGTGCCAGCAGCCCCCGGACAGGGATCGTCAATGAGCAGTTCTTC. Its protein is CASSPRTGIVNEQFF.

The chain joins TRBV28 to TRBJ1-4, with a tentative D call TRBD1 (6 bases). The germline gives CDR1 MDHEN, CDR2 SYDVKM. V gave up 7 bases and J gave up 2 bases, with 11 bases separating them. This CDR3 region has 14 residues. The CDR3 reads CASTKQGTNEKLFF. In DNA form, the CDR3 reads TGTGCCAGCACCAAGCAGGGGACTAATGAAAAACTGTTTTTT.

The chain's CDR3 is CASSRQYTGELFF. CDR3 in DNA: TGCGCCAGCAGCCGACAGTACACCGGGGAGCTGTTTTTT. The chain employs TRBV5-1 and TRBJ2-2, with D maybe TRBD1 (5 bases). The V gene lost 4 bases and the J gene lost 3 bases, with 7 bases spanning the gap. The CDR3 contains 13 residues. Germline CDR1 is SGHRS and CDR2 is YFSETQ.

This clone was found once. The chain joins TRBV6-5 to TRBJ2-7; TRBD1 aligns across 9 bases. V trimming: 2 bases; J trimming: 6 bases; junction bases outside the gene matches: 2. This CDR3 spans 13 amino acids. Germline-derived CDR1 and CDR2 are MNHEY and SVGAGI. CDR3 amino acids: CASSYPTGGEQYF. In DNA form, the CDR3 reads TGTGCCAGCAGTTACCCGACAGGGGGCGAGCAGTACTTC.

Worth noting for this clone: Different DNA sequences within this sample yield the same CDR3. V and J are TRBV9 and TRBJ1-5; the D is unclear. The CDR3 has 15 amino acids. CDR1 and CDR2 (germline): SGDLS, YYNGEE. V lost 4 bases, J lost 2 bases, and 13 bases lay in between. The CDR3 reads CASSPDPGGNQPQHF. CDR3 DNA: TGTGCCAGCAGCCCTGATCCCGGGGGCAATCAGCCCCAGCATTTT.

The chain is built from TRBV12-5 and TRBJ2-1; unclear D gene. The CDR3 has 12 amino acids. V shed 7 bases and J shed 7 bases, with 11 bases lying between them. The germline V gene has CDR1 LGHNT and CDR2 FRNRAP. The CDR3 DNA sequence: TGTGCTAGTGCGGTAGCTTATAATGAGCAGTTCTTC. This sequence encodes CASAVAYNEQFF.

The rearrangement joins TRBV5-1 to TRBJ1-2; D is unresolved. V was cut by 0 bases and J by 6 bases, with 9 bases left in between. The germline V gene encodes CDR1 SGHRS and CDR2 YFSETQ. The CDR3 runs to 13 residues. The chain's CDR3 is CASSLERAHGYTF. CDR3 nucleotides: TGCGCCAGCAGCTTGGAGCGGGCCCATGGCTACACCTTC.

The chain is built from TRBV9 and TRBJ2-6, with D possibly matching TRBD2 (6 bases). The length of the CDR3 is 15 residues. CDR1 and CDR2 from the germline V gene are SGDLS and YYNGEE. V dropped 3 bases and J dropped 3 bases, with 10 bases sitting between them. CDR3 region: CASSAGRLGANVLTF. For the CDR3, the DNA is TGTGCCAGCAGCGCCGGGAGACTTGGGGCCAACGTCCTGACTTTC.

V usage is TRBV21-1 and J usage is TRBJ2-1; the table calls TRBD1, which could not be checked here. TRBV21-1 is recorded as a pseudogene. The CDR3 extends over 16 amino acids. CDR3 coding DNA: TGTGCCAGCAGCAAAGCAGAATCCCAGGCCGACCATGAGCAGTTCTTC. This sequence encodes CASSKAESQADHEQFF.

The rearrangement links TRBV19 to TRBJ2-3; 11 bases line up with TRBD2. The CDR3 has 18 amino acids. Losses at the gene ends were 1 base for V and 3 bases for J; bases not matched to a gene: 9. CDR1 and CDR2 from the germline V gene are LNHDA and SQIVND (reference sequence). The CDR3 region has the DNA TGTGCCAGTAGTATAGGAAAAACTAGCGGGAGTGGAACAGATACGCAGTATTTT. It specifies CASSIGKTSGSGTDTQYF.

The chain is built from TRBV9 and TRBJ2-1; 7 bases align to TRBD1. CDR3 length: 14 residues. Per the germline V gene, CDR1 is SGDLS and CDR2 is YYNGEE. V was pared by 4 bases and J by 8 bases, with 9 bases of the junction left unmatched. CDR3 nucleotides: TGTGCCAGCAGCATAGGGACAGTGGGAGATGAGCAGTTCTTC. Its translation: CASSIGTVGDEQFF.

V gene TRBV5-1 combines with J gene TRBJ2-2; TRBD2 agrees at 7 bases. J lost 5 bases, V lost 0 bases, and 4 bases had no gene match. Germline V lookup: CDR1 SGHRS, CDR2 YFSETQ. The CDR3 consists of 15 residues. CDR3 region: CASSLVREATGELFF. DNA of the CDR3: TGCGCCAGCAGCTTGGTTCGGGAGGCGACCGGGGAGCTGTTTTTT. The full variable domain, rest sourced from reference TRBV5-1 and TRBJ2-2, is KAGVTQTPRYLIKTRGQQVTLSCSPISGHRSVSWYQQTPGQGLQFLFEYFSETQRNKGNFPGRFSGRQFSNSRSEMNVSTLELGDSALYLCASSLVREATGELFFGEGSRLTVL.

The rearrangement joins TRBV27 to TRBJ1-2; D is unclear. CDR1 and CDR2 (germline): MNHEY, SMNVEV (reference sequence). Trimming cost V 5 bases and J 3 bases, with 10 bases left between them. The length of the CDR3 is 13 residues. The CDR3 is CASSDQRDYGYTF. CDR3 bases: TGTGCCAGCAGTGATCAACGGGACTATGGCTACACCTTC.

This clone appeared once. The rearrangement links TRBV15 to TRBJ2-7, with TRBD2 matching over 10 bases. The CDR3 loop spans 14 amino acids. Unmatched junction bases numbered 7, after V lost 6 bases and J lost 5 bases. Germline loops: CDR1 LNHNV, CDR2 YYDKDF (reference sequence). In DNA, the CDR3 is TGTGCCACCAGGGCTAGCGGGAGTGGCAACGAGCAGTACTTC. Translation: CATRASGSGNEQYF. Full variable domain (remainder filled in from reference TRBV15 and TRBJ2-7): DAMVIQNPRYQVTQFGKPVTLSCSQTLNHNVMYWYQQKSSQAPKLLFHYYDKDFNNEADTPDNFQSRRPNTSFCFLDIRSPGLGDTAMYLCATRASGSGNEQYFGPGTRLTVT.

The chain links TRBV18 to TRBJ1-1, with a tentative D call TRBD1 (5 bases). Germline V lookup: CDR1 KGHSH, CDR2 LQKENI. V lost 2 bases to trimming and J lost 1 base, with 17 bases between them. This CDR3 is built from 17 residues. CDR3 region: CASSPAQGGIGNTEAFF. CDR3 sequence (DNA): TGTGCCAGCTCACCAGCGCAGGGTGGTATAGGGAACACTGAAGCTTTCTTT.

In this sample, this clone turned up once. The chain carries TRBV7-2 and TRBJ1-4; 9 bases line up with TRBD1. J gave up 4 bases and V 0 bases, and 6 bases lay outside the gene matches. This CDR3 region has 17 residues. Germline V gives CDR1 SGHTA, CDR2 FQGNSA. CDR3 coding DNA: TGTGCCAGCAGCTTAGCCCACAGGGGGCGAAGTAATGAAAAACTGTTTTTT. Translation: CASSLAHRGRSNEKLFF.

The chain links TRBV7-9 to TRBJ2-2, with D possibly matching TRBD1 (5 bases). The V gene's germline CDR1 is SEHNR and CDR2 FQNEAQ (reference sequence). V was clipped by 1 base and J by 4 bases, with 16 bases between them. This CDR3 contains 17 residues. The DNA of the CDR3 is TGTGCCAGCAGCTTAGTAGGGGAAAGTCATCCCACCGGGGAGCTGTTTTTT. This codes for CASSLVGESHPTGELFF. The variable domain in full, with the rest retrieved from reference TRBV7-9 and TRBJ2-2, is DTGVSQNPRHKITKRGQNVTFRCDPISEHNRLYWYRQTLGQGPEFLTYFQNEAQLEKSRLLSDRFSAERPKGSFSTLEIQRTEQGDSAMYLCASSLVGESHPTGELFFGEGSRLTVL.

The J gene is TRBJ1-5, the V gene TRBV5-8, with D perhaps TRBD1 (5 bases). The length of the CDR3 is 15 residues. Germline loops: CDR1 SGHTS, CDR2 YDEGEE. With 6 bases removed from V and 2 bases from J, the gap between germline ends came to 15 bases. The DNA for the CDR3 is TGTGCCAGCACCCAGGGAATCCTCGGCAATCAGCCCCAGCATTTT. This encodes CASTQGILGNQPQHF.

The chain links TRBV2 to TRBJ1-4; tentative D call: TRBD1 (6 bases). The V end lost 4 bases, the J end lost 8 bases, and 11 bases lay between the germline ends. This CDR3 is built from 13 residues. Per germline, CDR1 SNHLY and CDR2 FYNNEI. The CDR3 region is CASSGGGAEKLFF. CDR3 DNA: TGTGCCAGCAGTGGCGGGGGGGCCGAAAAACTGTTTTTT. Using reference TRBV2 and TRBJ1-4 for the parts outside the CDR3, the full variable domain is EPEVTQTPSHQVTQMGQEVILRCVPISNHLYFYWYRQILGQKVEFLVSFYNNEISEKSEIFDDQFSVERPDGSNFTLKIRSTKLEDSAMYFCASSGGGAEKLFFGSGTQLSVL.

V gene TRBV5-1 combines with J gene TRBJ1-2, with TRBD1 identical over 10 bases. V was clipped by 0 bases and J by 4 bases; unmatched bases: 6. Per germline, CDR1 SGHRS and CDR2 YFSETQ. The CDR3 covers 16 residues. CDR3 in DNA: TGCGCCAGCAGCTTGGCAGGACAGGGGGTAGGCTATGGCTACACCTTC. Protein: CASSLAGQGVGYGYTF.

The chain has TRBV6-1 and TRBJ2-4; no clear D gene. Germline V gives CDR1 MNHNS, CDR2 SASEGT. The CDR3 runs 12 residues. V was cut by 1 base and J by 7 bases, with 5 bases left in between. The CDR3 loop reads CASSEGQNIQYF. Here the CDR3 DNA reads TGTGCCAGCAGTGAAGGTCAGAACATTCAGTACTTC.

This clone was detected only a few times. The chain is built from TRBV6-5 and TRBJ1-4; a weak D match, TRBD1 (5 bases). Looked up from germline, CDR1 is MNHEY and CDR2 is SVGAGI. The V and J ends lost 2 bases and 8 bases respectively, with 9 bases between them. This CDR3 spans 13 amino acids. The CDR3 region is CASSYQAGEKLFF. The DNA of the CDR3 is TGTGCCAGCAGTTACCAGGCAGGGGAAAAACTGTTTTTT.

J is TRBJ2-1 and V is TRBV10-1, with D perhaps TRBD1 (6 bases). Trimming removed 6 bases at V and 9 bases at J, with 15 bases between. Germline CDR1 reads WNHNN; CDR2 reads SYGVQD (reference sequence). This CDR3 is built from 13 residues. CDR3 amino acids: CASSDPGHREQFF. The CDR3 DNA reads TGCGCCAGCAGCGATCCGGGACACCGTGAGCAGTTCTTC.

The chain combines TRBV28 with TRBJ2-1; 14 bases align to TRBD2. Germline trimming cut 7 bases from V and 6 bases from J; bases unmatched to any gene: 5. This CDR3 comprises 15 residues. Germline V gene sequence: CDR1 MDHEN, CDR2 SYDVKM. As DNA, the CDR3 is TGTGCCAGCACGCCGGGACTAGCGGGAGTCAATGAGCAGTTCTTC. It is translated as CASTPGLAGVNEQFF.

The CDR3 region is CASPLTGFMNTEAFF. CDR3 in DNA: TGTGCCAGCCCCCTCACAGGCTTCATGAACACTGAAGCTTTCTTT. This chain uses TRBV12-1 with TRBJ1-1; the D call TRBD1 from the table was never checked on the DNA. TRBV12-1 constitutes a pseudogene. This CDR3 has 15 amino acids.

CDR3 bases: TGTGCCAGCAGACGACAAACAAAAGCTTTCTTT. Its protein product is CASRRQTKAFF. The V gene is TRBV28, the J gene TRBJ1-1; D gene uncertain. CDR1 is MDHEN, CDR2 SYDVKM, per germline. The CDR3 runs 11 residues. V gave up 6 bases and J gave up 9 bases, with 11 bases separating them.